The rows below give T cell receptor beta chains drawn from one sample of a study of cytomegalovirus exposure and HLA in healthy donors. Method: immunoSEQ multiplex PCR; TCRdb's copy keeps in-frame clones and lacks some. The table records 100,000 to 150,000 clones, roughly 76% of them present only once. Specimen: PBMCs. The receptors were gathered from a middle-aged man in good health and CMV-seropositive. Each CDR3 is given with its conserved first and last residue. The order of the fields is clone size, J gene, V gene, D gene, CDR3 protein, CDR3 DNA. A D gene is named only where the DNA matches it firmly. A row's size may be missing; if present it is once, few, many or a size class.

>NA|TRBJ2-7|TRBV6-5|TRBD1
CASSSQGVAVYEQYF
TGTGCCAGCAGTTCTCAGGGGGTCGCGGTCTACGAGCAGTACTTC
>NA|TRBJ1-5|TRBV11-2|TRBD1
CASSLDRGNQPQHF
TGTGCCAGCAGCTTGGACAGGGGCAATCAGCCCCAGCATTTT
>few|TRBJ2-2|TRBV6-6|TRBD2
CATAGVTNTGELFF
TGTGCCACAGCGGGGGTAACTAACACCGGGGAGCTGTTTTTT
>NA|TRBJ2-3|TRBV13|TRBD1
CASSSTGATDTQYF
TGTGCCAGCAGCTCTACAGGGGCCACAGATACGCAGTATTTT
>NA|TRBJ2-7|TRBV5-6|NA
CASSHGGRNYEQYF
TGTGCCAGCAGCCATGGAGGGAGGAACTACGAGCAGTACTTC
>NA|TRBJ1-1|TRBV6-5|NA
CASTLTGQGTEAFF
TGTGCCAGCACCTTGACCGGACAAGGCACTGAAGCTTTCTTT
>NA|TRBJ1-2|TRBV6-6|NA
CASSAQGKGYTF
TGTGCCAGCAGCGCCCAGGGGAAAGGCTACACCTTC
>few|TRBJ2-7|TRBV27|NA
CASSLGQGGVSYEQYF
TGTGCCAGCAGTTTGGGGCAGGGAGGTGTGTCCTACGAGCAGTACTTC
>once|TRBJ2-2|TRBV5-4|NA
CASVLGPGLTTGELFF
TGTGCCAGCGTCCTAGGGCCAGGACTTACCACCGGGGAGCTGTTTTTT
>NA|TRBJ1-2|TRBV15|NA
CATSRDLSWRAGEKDGYTF
TGTGCCACCAGCAGAGACCTCTCATGGCGGGCAGGGGAAAAGGATGGCTACACCTTC
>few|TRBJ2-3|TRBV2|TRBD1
CASSATGGRGTDTQYF
TGTGCCAGCAGTGCGACAGGGGGACGTGGCACAGATACGCAGTATTTT
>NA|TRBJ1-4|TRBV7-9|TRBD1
CASSINRGRSEKLFF
TGTGCCAGCAGCATCAACAGGGGGCGGAGCGAAAAACTGTTTTTT
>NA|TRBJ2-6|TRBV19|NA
CASSNVRGSIGANVLTF
TGTGCCAGTAGTAATGTCAGAGGCTCAATTGGGGCCAACGTCCTGACTTTC
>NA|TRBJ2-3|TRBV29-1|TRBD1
CSVIHVSQGDNTDTQYF
TGCAGCGTTATACATGTCTCACAGGGGGATAACACAGATACGCAGTATTTT
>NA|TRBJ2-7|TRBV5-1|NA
CASSSNQGYEQYF
TGCGCCAGCAGCTCAAATCAGGGCTACGAGCAGTACTTC
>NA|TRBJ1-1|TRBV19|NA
CASRNLWTGGRMNTEAFF
TGTGCCAGTAGGAACCTCTGGACGGGAGGGCGGATGAACACTGAAGCTTTCTTT
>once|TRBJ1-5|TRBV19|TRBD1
CASISGQGSQPQHF
TGTGCCAGTATCTCGGGACAGGGTAGTCAGCCCCAGCATTTT
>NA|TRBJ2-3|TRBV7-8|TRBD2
CASSPGLAGVTDTQYF
TGTGCCAGCAGCCCCGGACTAGCGGGGGTCACAGATACGCAGTATTTT
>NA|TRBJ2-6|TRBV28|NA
CASSFDRTSGANVLTF
TGTGCCAGCAGTTTTGACAGAACCTCTGGGGCCAACGTCCTGACTTTC
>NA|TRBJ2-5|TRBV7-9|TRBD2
CAGIAGGETQYF
TGTGCCGGAATAGCGGGAGGAGAGACCCAGTACTTC
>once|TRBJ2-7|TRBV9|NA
CASSVDPGTNSYEQYF
TGTGCCAGCAGCGTAGATCCAGGGACAAACTCCTACGAGCAGTACTTC
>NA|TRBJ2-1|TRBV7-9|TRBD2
CASSSSGRGSSYNEQFF
TGTGCCAGCAGCTCTAGCGGGAGGGGAAGCTCCTACAATGAGCAGTTCTTC
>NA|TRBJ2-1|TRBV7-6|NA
CASSWGGAGEQFF
TGTGCCAGCAGCTGGGGGGGGGCGGGTGAGCAGTTCTTC
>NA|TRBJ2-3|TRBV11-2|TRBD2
CASSLVAGGDTQYF
TGTGCCAGCAGCTTAGTTGCGGGGGGAGATACGCAGTATTTT
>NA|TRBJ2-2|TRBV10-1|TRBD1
CASSFSTGANTGELFF
TGCGCCAGCAGCTTTTCGACAGGGGCGAACACCGGGGAGCTGTTTTTT
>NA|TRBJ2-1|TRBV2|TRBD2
CASSERALAGRSEQFF
TGTGCCAGCAGTGAACGTGCACTAGCGGGGAGGAGTGAGCAGTTCTTC
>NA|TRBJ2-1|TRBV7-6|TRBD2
CASSLGSGGVELYNEQFF
TGTGCCAGCAGCTTAGGGAGTGGGGGGGTTGAACTCTACAATGAGCAGTTCTTC
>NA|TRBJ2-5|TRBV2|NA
CASLRVGAGVKDTQYF
TGTGCCAGCCTAAGGGTTGGGGCAGGAGTTAAAGATACCCAGTACTTC
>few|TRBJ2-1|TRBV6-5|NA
CASSYEGVGSYNEQFF
TGTGCCAGCAGTTACGAGGGGGTGGGCTCCTACAATGAGCAGTTCTTC
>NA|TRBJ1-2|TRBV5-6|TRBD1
CASSFQGADGYTF
TGTGCCAGCAGCTTCCAGGGGGCGGACGGCTACACCTTC
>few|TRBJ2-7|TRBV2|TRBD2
CASSEFGTSVYEQYF
TGTGCCAGCAGTGAATTCGGGACTAGCGTTTACGAGCAGTACTTC
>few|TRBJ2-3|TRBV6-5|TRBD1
CASKNRGADTQYF
TGTGCCAGCAAGAACAGGGGGGCAGATACGCAGTATTTT
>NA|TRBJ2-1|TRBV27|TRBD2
CASAPDGLAGGEQFF
TGTGCCAGCGCCCCCGACGGACTAGCGGGAGGTGAGCAGTTCTTC
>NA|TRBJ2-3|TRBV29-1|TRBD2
CSVEDSGGSTDTQYF
TGCAGCGTTGAAGATAGCGGGGGGAGCACAGATACGCAGTATTTT
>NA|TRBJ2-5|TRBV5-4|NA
CASSRGGGDQETQYF
TGTGCCAGCAGCCGTGGGGGGGGCGATCAAGAGACCCAGTACTTC
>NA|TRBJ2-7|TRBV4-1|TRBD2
CASAPLAGADEQYF
TGCGCCAGCGCCCCTCTAGCGGGAGCTGATGAGCAGTACTTC
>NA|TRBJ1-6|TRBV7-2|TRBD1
CASSLGTVNSPLHF
TGTGCCAGCAGCTTGGGGACAGTGAATTCACCCCTCCACTTT
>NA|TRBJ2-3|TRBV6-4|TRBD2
CASSDGLAGVADTQYF
TGTGCCAGCAGTGACGGGCTAGCGGGAGTGGCAGATACGCAGTATTTT
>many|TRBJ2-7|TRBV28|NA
CASFTLWDSTYEQYF
TGTGCCAGCTTTACTTTATGGGACTCCACCTACGAGCAGTACTTC
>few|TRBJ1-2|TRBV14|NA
CASSQGRANYGYTF
TGTGCCAGCAGCCAAGGCAGGGCCAACTATGGCTACACCTTC
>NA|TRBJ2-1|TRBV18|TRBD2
CASSPGTSGRFSEQFF
TGTGCCAGCTCACCAGGGACTAGCGGGAGGTTTTCGGAGCAGTTCTTC
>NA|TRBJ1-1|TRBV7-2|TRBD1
CASSSTRGTGVNTEAFF
TGTGCCAGCAGCTCCACCCGAGGGACAGGGGTGAACACTGAAGCTTTCTTT
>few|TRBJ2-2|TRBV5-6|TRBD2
CASSPSGGAVTGELFF
TGTGCCAGCAGTCCTAGCGGGGGGGCGGTCACCGGGGAGCTGTTTTTT
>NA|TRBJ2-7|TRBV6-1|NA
CASSVGALPHEQYF
TGTGCCAGCAGTGTAGGGGCCCTCCCCCACGAGCAGTACTTC
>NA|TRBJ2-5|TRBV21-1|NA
CASSKDKGASPRQETQYF
TGTGCCAGCAGCAAAGATAAGGGAGCAAGCCCAAGACAAGAGACCCAGTACTTC
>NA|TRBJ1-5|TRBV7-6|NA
CASSPKLYREDQPQHF
TGTGCCAGCAGCCCAAAACTCTACAGGGAAGATCAGCCCCAGCATTTT
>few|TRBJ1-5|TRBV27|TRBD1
CASSLGQGYSNQPQHF
TGTGCCAGCAGTTTGGGACAGGGATATAGCAATCAGCCCCAGCATTTT
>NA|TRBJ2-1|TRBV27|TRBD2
CASSWDLASGKNEQFF
TGTGCCAGCAGTTGGGATTTGGCTAGCGGGAAAAATGAGCAGTTCTTC
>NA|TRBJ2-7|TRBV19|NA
CASSIAGGSYEQYF
TGTGCCAGTAGTATCGCGGGTGGCTCCTACGAGCAGTACTTC
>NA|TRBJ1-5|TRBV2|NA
CASSEPPGVFNQPQHF
TGTGCCAGCAGTGAACCTCCAGGGGTGTTCAATCAGCCCCAGCATTTT
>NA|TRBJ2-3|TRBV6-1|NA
CASSPVKGADTQYF
TGTGCCAGCAGCCCCGTGAAGGGGGCAGATACGCAGTATTTT
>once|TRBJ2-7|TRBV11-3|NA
CASSPLGGPYEQYF
TGTGCCAGCAGCCCCCTGGGGGGACCCTACGAGCAGTACTTC
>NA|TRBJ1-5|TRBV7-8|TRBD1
CASSYGQGYQPQHF
TGTGCCAGCAGTTACGGACAGGGATATCAGCCCCAGCATTTT
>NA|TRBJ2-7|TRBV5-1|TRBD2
CASSPWTSGPTYEQYF
TGCGCCAGCAGCCCCTGGACTAGCGGGCCAACCTACGAGCAGTACTTC